Listed here are 30 T cell receptor beta chains from one sample, sequenced in a study of cytomegalovirus exposure and HLA in healthy donors. Researchers ran the PCR with 60 Vbeta and 13 Jbeta primers. Measured with immunoSEQ multiplex PCR; TCRdb has only the in-frame clones, and not every one. The sample includes 200,000 or so clones, less than 90% seen only once; the top ten take 0.25% to 0.3%. Sequenced sample: PBMCs. These receptors were taken from a boy between 5 and 17 years old in good health and CMV-seronegative.

This clone was found once. V is TRBV27 and J is TRBJ2-1, with 9 bases identical to TRBD2. V was pared by 2 bases and J by 7 bases, with 12 bases of the junction left unmatched. Germline V gene data show CDR1 as MNHEY and CDR2 as SMNVEV (reference sequence). This CDR3 is 17 amino acids long. Here the CDR3 reads CASSLRHFSGSGNEQFF. CDR3 nucleotides: TGTGCCAGCAGTTTACGTCACTTTAGCGGGAGCGGAAATGAGCAGTTCTTC.

This clone was picked up a small number of times. V usage is TRBV30 and J usage is TRBJ1-1, with TRBD1 as a possible D gene (6 bases). Trimming stripped 2 bases from V and 4 bases from J, with 8 bases between. The CDR3 runs 12 residues. Germline CDR1 and CDR2: GTSNPN and SVGIG (reference sequence). The CDR3 nucleotides read TGTGCCTGGAGTTTAGGGGGCACTGAAGCTTTCTTT. Protein: CAWSLGGTEAFF.

This chain uses TRBV6-5 with TRBJ2-5, with D possibly TRBD2 on 6 matching bases. V was cut by 8 bases and J by 4 bases, with 14 bases left in between. CDR3 size: 13 residues. Germline V gene data show CDR1 as MNHEY and CDR2 as SVGAGI. The CDR3, as DNA: TGTGCCAGCCGTCTCGACGGGGGAGAGACCCAGTACTTC. This sequence encodes CASRLDGGETQYF.

The chain joins TRBV4-1 to TRBJ2-7, with TRBD1 as a possible D gene (6 bases). Germline V CDR1 and CDR2: MGHRA, YSYEKL. CDR3 length: 17 residues. V lost 0 bases and J 3 bases, leaving 18 bases between the germline ends. The DNA for the CDR3 is TGCGCCAGCAGCCAAGATTTGTCAGGGGTTTCTGGCTACGAGCAGTACTTC. Protein product: CASSQDLSGVSGYEQYF.

The rearrangement joins TRBV6-6 to TRBJ1-1; TRBD1 matches 7 bases. Germline values: CDR1 MNHNY, CDR2 SVGAGI (reference sequence). Trimming cost V 6 bases and J 0 bases; bases outside gene matches: 7. The CDR3 runs to 15 residues. For the CDR3, the DNA is TGTGCCAGCAGACCTATCGACAGGGTGAACACTGAAGCTTTCTTT. Translating gives CASRPIDRVNTEAFF.

The genes are TRBV5-1 and TRBJ2-5, with D maybe TRBD1 (6 bases). Germline assignment: CDR1 SGHRS and CDR2 YFSETQ. The V end was cut by 4 bases, the J end by 1 base, with 11 bases between. The CDR3 consists of 14 residues. The CDR3 DNA reads as TGCGCCAGCAGCCCACAGGGCCGCCAAGAGACCCAGTACTTC. Translation gives CASSPQGRQETQYF.

J is TRBJ1-2 and V is TRBV2, with 10 bases identical to TRBD1. The CDR3 extends over 16 amino acids. Germline V lookup: CDR1 SNHLY, CDR2 FYNNEI. V trimming: 10 bases; J trimming: 2 bases; junction bases outside the gene matches: 13. CDR3 sequence reads: CATPPGTGVLNYGYTF. The CDR3 DNA reads TGTGCCACCCCCCCGGGGACAGGGGTTTTGAACTATGGCTACACCTTC. Full variable domain (rest looked up from reference TRBV2 and TRBJ1-2): EPEVTQTPSHQVTQMGQEVILRCVPISNHLYFYWYRQILGQKVEFLVSFYNNEISEKSEIFDDQFSVERPDGSNFTLKIRSTKLEDSAMYFCATPPGTGVLNYGYTFGSGTRLTVV.

The gene calls are TRBV28 and TRBJ2-7; maybe TRBD1 (5 bases). CDR1 is MDHEN and CDR2 is SYDVKM in the germline V gene. This CDR3 is 12 amino acids long. Deletions cut 6 bases from V and 3 bases from J, with 9 bases between. CDR3 sequence: CASRQVGYEQYF. The CDR3 DNA reads TGTGCCAGCAGACAGGTCGGCTACGAGCAGTACTTC.

The V and J genes are TRBV11-3 and TRBJ2-3; possibly TRBD2 for D (6 bases). The CDR3 consists of 13 residues. CDR1 and CDR2 from the germline V gene are SGHNT and YENEEA. Trimming stripped 2 bases from V and 6 bases from J, with 9 bases between. In nucleotides, the CDR3 is TGTGCCAGCAGCTTATGGGGGGAGGATACGCAGTATTTT. Its protein is CASSLWGEDTQYF.

The chain has TRBV5-5 and TRBJ1-1; the match to TRBD1 covers 10 bases. This CDR3 is 14 amino acids long. V trimming: 3 bases; J trimming: 3 bases; junction bases outside the gene matches: 2. CDR1 is SGHKS and CDR2 is YYEKEE in the germline V gene (reference sequence). The CDR3 here is CASSWTGGDTEAFF. Written as DNA, the CDR3 is TGTGCCAGCAGCTGGACAGGGGGGGACACTGAAGCTTTCTTT.

CDR3 in DNA: TGTGCCAGCTCACCAGGGGTACAGGGAACCGACTACACCTTC. The encoded protein is CASSPGVQGTDYTF. The rearrangement links TRBV18 to TRBJ1-2, with D maybe TRBD1 (6 bases). Trimming shortened V by 2 bases and J by 10 bases, and 17 bases separated the two germline ends. This CDR3 has 14 amino acids. Germline assignment: CDR1 KGHSH and CDR2 LQKENI.

This clone has only a few counts. V and J are TRBV7-6 and TRBJ2-2; TRBD1 matches 8 bases. Germline CDR1 reads SGHVS; CDR2 reads FNYEAQ. This CDR3 is 15 amino acids long. Losses at the gene ends were 6 bases for V and 1 base for J; bases not matched to a gene: 4. Written as DNA, the CDR3 is TGTGCCAGCAGACCGACAGGGGTGAACACCGGGGAGCTGTTTTTT. Its protein is CASRPTGVNTGELFF.

Regarding this clone: The sample has other DNA sequences that encode this CDR3 too. The rearrangement links TRBV7-9 to TRBJ2-1; the match to TRBD2 covers 11 bases. The CDR3 totals 17 residues. Looked up from germline, CDR1 is SEHNR and CDR2 is FQNEAQ (reference sequence). V gave up 1 base and J gave up 3 bases; unmatched junction bases: 5. CDR3 sequence (DNA): TGTGCCAGCAGCTTAGGAGGACTAGCGGGTGTCTACAATGAGCAGTTCTTC. Translating it yields CASSLGGLAGVYNEQFF.

The gene calls are TRBV6-1 and TRBJ2-7; 7 nucleotides match TRBD1. Trimming took 3 bases from V and 3 from J; bases not matched to a gene: 8. This CDR3 comprises 15 residues. CDR1 MNHNS and CDR2 SASEGT come from the germline V gene. CDR3 protein: CASSDNRGWSYEQYF. The CDR3 region has the DNA TGTGCCAGCAGTGACAACAGGGGTTGGAGCTACGAGCAGTACTTC.

The chain is built from TRBV5-1 and TRBJ1-1, with D perhaps TRBD1 (6 bases). The CDR3 has 13 amino acids. V lost 6 bases and J 5 bases, leaving 14 bases between the germline ends. Per the germline V gene, CDR1 is SGHRS and CDR2 is YFSETQ. In nucleotides, the CDR3 is TGCGCCAGCACCACACAGGGTAGAACTGAAGCTTTCTTT. Encoded protein: CASTTQGRTEAFF. The complete variable domain, with remaining parts taken from reference TRBV5-1 and TRBJ1-1, reads KAGVTQTPRYLIKTRGQQVTLSCSPISGHRSVSWYQQTPGQGLQFLFEYFSETQRNKGNFPGRFSGRQFSNSRSEMNVSTLELGDSALYLCASTTQGRTEAFFGQGTRLTVV.

The chain employs TRBV13 and TRBJ2-1; possible D gene TRBD2, 5 bases. Germline V gives CDR1 PRHDT, CDR2 FYEKMQ (reference sequence). The CDR3 is made up of 15 amino acids. The V and J ends lost 7 bases and 0 bases respectively, with 13 bases between them. The CDR3 DNA reads TGTGCCAGCACCCAACTAGGGAGCTCCTACAATGAGCAGTTCTTC. Translating gives CASTQLGSSYNEQFF.

The rearrangement links TRBV30 to TRBJ2-2; TRBD1 aligns across 8 bases. V dropped 4 bases and J dropped 6; count of bases not matched to a gene: 4. CDR3 length equals 13 residues. Germline CDR1 GTSNPN, CDR2 SVGIG (reference sequence). The CDR3 loop is CAWKDRAAGELFF. As DNA, the CDR3 is TGTGCCTGGAAGGACAGGGCCGCCGGGGAGCTGTTTTTT.

This clone was observed a handful of times. This chain connects TRBV9 to TRBJ2-2; 8 bases align to TRBD2. CDR1 and CDR2 (germline): SGDLS, YYNGEE. V trimming: 0 bases; J trimming: 7 bases; junction bases outside the gene matches: 8. The CDR3 length is 16 residues. The CDR3 loop is CASSVAFSGKSGELFF. For the CDR3, the DNA is TGTGCCAGCAGCGTAGCGTTTAGCGGGAAGAGCGGGGAGCTGTTTTTT. Together with reference TRBV9 and TRBJ2-2, the CDR3 gives the full variable domain: DSGVTQTPKHLITATGQRVTLRCSPRSGDLSVYWYQQSLDQGLQFLIQYYNGEERAKGNILERFSAQQFPDLHSELNLSSLELGDSALYFCASSVAFSGKSGELFFGEGSRLTVL.

The sample holds one count of this clone. The V gene is TRBV7-2, the J gene TRBJ2-3, with D unresolved. There are 13 residues in the CDR3. Germline V lookup: CDR1 SGHTA, CDR2 FQGNSA. Trimming stripped 1 base from V and 10 bases from J, with 12 bases between. The CDR3 loop is CASSLEVRHPQYF. The CDR3, as DNA: TGTGCCAGCAGCTTAGAGGTCAGGCATCCGCAGTATTTT.

The rearrangement uses TRBV6-5 and TRBJ2-7, with TRBD1 matching 10 bases. V shed 7 bases and J 7 bases; nucleotides not matched to a gene: 13. The CDR3 has 15 residues. Germline V gives CDR1 MNHEY, CDR2 SVGAGI. CDR3 in DNA: TGTGCCAGCACCTACGACAGGGGGCCCCGGAGGGAGCAGTACTTC. Translated, it gives CASTYDRGPRREQYF.

The CDR3 region has the DNA TGCGCCAGCAGCCAAGATGTCATGAACACTGAAGCTTTCTTT. Translation: CASSQDVMNTEAFF. The genes are TRBV4-1 and TRBJ1-1; D unclear. Trimming left V 0 bases short and J 0 bases short, with 5 bases between. The V gene's germline CDR1 is MGHRA and CDR2 YSYEKL. The CDR3 runs 14 residues.

The chain combines TRBV2 with TRBJ1-2; D gene ambiguous. CDR3 size: 14 residues. Germline lookup yields CDR1 SNHLY and CDR2 FYNNEI. V shed 5 bases and J shed 2 bases, with 12 bases lying between them. The CDR3 here is CASSRGLENYGYTF. The DNA of the CDR3 is TGTGCCAGCAGTCGAGGGCTAGAAAACTATGGCTACACCTTC.

The chain links TRBV9 to TRBJ1-2; D ambiguous. In germline, CDR1 is SGDLS, CDR2 YYNGEE. Trimming shortened V by 0 bases and J by 2 bases, and 8 bases separated the two germline ends. CDR3 length: 14 residues. For the CDR3, the DNA is TGTGCCAGCAGCGTAGGGCCAGAAAACTATGGCTACACCTTC. As protein: CASSVGPENYGYTF.

This chain joins TRBV9 and TRBJ2-3; TRBD2 matches at 7 bases. Germline trimming cut 2 bases from V and 3 bases from J; bases unmatched to any gene: 3. CDR1 and CDR2 from the germline V gene are SGDLS and YYNGEE. This CDR3 has 14 amino acids. The CDR3 DNA reads TGTGCCAGCAGCGTCCGGGACTATACAGATACGCAGTATTTT. It translates to CASSVRDYTDTQYF.

The chain is built from TRBV5-3 and TRBJ1-5; 8 bases line up with TRBD1. TRBV5-3 is placed among ORFs of uncertain function. J was trimmed by 2 bases and V by 4 bases; bases with no gene match: 11. The CDR3 is made up of 17 amino acids. The CDR3 loop reads CARSPGQAKRGNQPQHF. The CDR3 DNA is TGTGCCAGAAGCCCGGGACAGGCCAAACGGGGCAATCAGCCCCAGCATTTT.

This clone was recorded only once. This chain connects TRBV11-2 to TRBJ1-2; D is perhaps TRBD1 (6 bases). Germline V CDR1 and CDR2: SGHAT, FQNNGV. The germline V and J ends were trimmed by 5 bases and 0 bases, with 22 bases remaining between them. There are 18 residues in the CDR3. The CDR3 DNA reads as TGTGCCAGCAGCGTAGGTCCGGGACAACCGAGAGCTAACTATGGCTACACCTTC. Residues: CASSVGPGQPRANYGYTF.

This clone was seen once. The sample carries other DNA sequences with the same CDR3. V usage is TRBV4-1 and J usage is TRBJ2-7; 8 bases are a match to TRBD1. This CDR3 region has 14 residues. Germline V lookup: CDR1 MGHRA, CDR2 YSYEKL. The trim removed 2 bases at V and 4 bases at J, leaving 4 bases unmatched. The CDR3 DNA sequence: TGCGCCAGCAGCCAACCCGGACAGGGTTACGAGCAGTACTTC. Protein sequence: CASSQPGQGYEQYF.

The chain is built from TRBV28 and TRBJ1-4, with 12 bases matching TRBD1. Germline assignment: CDR1 MDHEN and CDR2 SYDVKM. This CDR3 has 17 residues. Trimming at V came to 3 bases and at J to 2 bases, leaving 4 bases not matched to a gene. The CDR3 DNA follows: TGTGCCAGCAGTTTTGGGACAGGGGGCTCGACTAATGAAAAACTGTTTTTT. Translation: CASSFGTGGSTNEKLFF. Full variable domain (rest looked up from reference TRBV28 and TRBJ1-4): DVKVTQSSRYLVKRTGEKVFLECVQDMDHENMFWYRQDPGLGLRLIYFSYDVKMKEKGDIPEGYSVSREKKERFSLILESASTNQTSMYLCASSFGTGGSTNEKLFFGSGTQLSVL.

CDR3 residues: CASSRIDTGGTEAFF. CDR3 DNA sequence: TGCGCCAGCAGCAGGATAGACACGGGAGGCACTGAAGCTTTCTTT. This chain uses TRBV4-1 with TRBJ1-1; D is undetermined. This CDR3 has 15 amino acids. V shed 5 bases and J shed 4 bases, with 17 bases lying between them. Germline-derived CDR1 and CDR2 are MGHRA and YSYEKL.

This clone was counted between two and nine times. The chain employs TRBV28 and TRBJ1-6; the match to TRBD1 covers 7 bases. CDR1 is MDHEN and CDR2 is SYDVKM in the germline V gene. The trim removed 5 bases at V and 0 bases at J, leaving 13 bases unmatched. CDR3 size: 19 residues. CDR3 loop: CASSRPRQGSSSYNSPLHF. For the CDR3, the DNA is TGTGCCAGCAGTCGTCCCCGACAGGGATCGAGCTCCTATAATTCACCCCTCCACTTT.